This T cell receptor beta chain was observed in a study of glioma-infiltrating T cells after dendritic cell vaccination. Study background: Samples are from glioblastoma patients in Phase I and II dendritic cell vaccine trials. General study results and limits: Patients with more pretreatment TILs had longer time to progression and survival. TCR clonality showed no direct relationship with survival.

A remark on this clone: What it binds is unknown.

The time point: after dendritic cell vaccination, including at tumor progression/relapse. Up to about 2 ug genomic DNA was used for TCRB CDR3 amplification. Clones were read by immunoSEQ multiplex PCR, and TCRdb kept only the in-frame ones, dropping some. Of approximately 91,000 clones in the sample, 80% to 90% were seen once. The sequences come from blood, collected after dendritic cell vaccination. The receptor was derived from a human donor with glioblastoma.

The CDR3 nucleotides read TGTGCCAGCAGTGAGGCGGGGGGGGCCAACGTCCTGACTTTC. Encoded protein: CASSEAGGANVLTF. The V gene is TRBV6-1, the J gene TRBJ2-6, with D possibly matching TRBD2 (6 bases). V dropped 3 bases and J dropped 4 bases, with 7 bases sitting between them. From germline, CDR1 is MNHNS and CDR2 SASEGT. This CDR3 has 14 amino acids.